The 25 T cell receptor beta chains in this list originate from one sample, sequenced in a study of T-cell memory formation after mild COVID-19. One entry per CDR3 protein results from TCRdb running MiXCR on the 5' RACE reads. The sample includes approximately 240,000 distinct CDR3 sequences, about a sixth of them seen just once. Sequences were obtained from PBMCs or a T cell subset sorted from them (not recorded which). These receptors all come from a man between 18 and 35 years old who had mild COVID-19 (a few samples of this study predate the infection). Cell type and time point are not known.

This clonotype appeared many times. The CDR3 region is CATSDSTRAYNEQFF. The CDR3 nucleotides read TGTGCCACCAGTGATTCGACTAGGGCCTACAATGAGCAGTTCTTC. V is TRBV24-1 and J is TRBJ2-1; D may be TRBD2 (6 bases). Germline V gene sequence: CDR1 KGHDR, CDR2 SFDVKD. The CDR3 is made up of 15 amino acids. The ends were cut back, 2 bases at V and 2 bases at J, with 9 bases in the middle.

The chain has TRBV4-2 and TRBJ2-3; 8 bases match TRBD2. V trimming: 1 base; J trimming: 2 bases; junction bases outside the gene matches: 5. Looked up from germline, CDR1 is LGHNA and CDR2 is YNFKEQ. There are 16 residues in the CDR3. DNA of the CDR3: TGTGCCAGCAGCCAAGGGGCGGGGGGCGCCACAGATACGCAGTATTTT. Protein product: CASSQGAGGATDTQYF.

This clonotype appeared a few times. The rearrangement links TRBV30 to TRBJ2-6, with D unresolved. Germline lookup yields CDR1 GTSNPN and CDR2 SVGIG (reference sequence). The CDR3 is 14 residues long. V was trimmed by 1 base and J by 4 bases, leaving 8 bases between them. This chain's CDR3 is CAWSAMGGANVLTF. CDR3 nucleotides: TGTGCCTGGAGTGCCATGGGGGGGGCCAACGTCCTGACTTTC.

This clonotype was seen a few times. This rearrangement joins TRBV19 to TRBJ1-1; D uncertain. The CDR3 covers 11 residues. Trimming pared 8 bases from V and 4 bases from J, leaving 8 bases between. Germline CDR1 reads LNHDA; CDR2 reads SQIVND (reference sequence). CDR3 region: CASLKSTEAFF. The CDR3 coding sequence is TGTGCCAGTCTGAAGAGCACTGAAGCTTTCTTT.

The rearrangement joins TRBV6-5 to TRBJ1-1; no clear D. The CDR3 is made up of 14 amino acids. Germline lookup yields CDR1 MNHEY and CDR2 SVGAGI. Trimming shortened V by 5 bases and J by 6 bases, and 16 bases separated the two germline ends. CDR3 DNA sequence: TGTGCCAGCAGTCTTAGTAAGGTTACTTCTGAAGCTTTCTTT. Translating gives CASSLSKVTSEAFF.

This clonotype appeared many times. V and J are TRBV5-1 and TRBJ1-6; possibly TRBD1 for D (6 bases). Trimming removed 4 bases from V and 2 bases from J, with 13 bases in between. This CDR3 region has 16 residues. Germline assignment: CDR1 SGHRS and CDR2 YFSETQ. The CDR3: CASSPWTDAYNSPLHF. CDR3 nucleotide sequence: TGCGCCAGCAGCCCGTGGACAGACGCCTATAATTCACCCCTCCACTTT.

The count of this clonotype is one. V usage is TRBV18 and J usage is TRBJ1-5; D is undetermined. V lost 4 bases and J lost 7, with 11 bases in between. Germline V gene sequence: CDR1 KGHSH, CDR2 LQKENI. The CDR3 totals 13 residues. The DNA of the CDR3 is TGTGCCAGCTCACGACTTTCACAGCAGCCCCAGCATTTT. It specifies CASSRLSQQPQHF.

The chain joins TRBV4-3 to TRBJ1-5; D not certain. The CDR3 runs 15 residues. V was pared by 0 bases and J by 6 bases, with 12 bases between. Germline loops: CDR1 LGHNA, CDR2 YSLEER. CDR3 protein: CASSQDPFAGQPQHF. The DNA of the CDR3 is TGCGCCAGCAGCCAAGACCCCTTTGCAGGTCAGCCCCAGCATTTT.

This chain links TRBV19 with TRBJ1-2; a weak D match, TRBD1 (5 bases). Trimming removed 0 bases at V and 7 bases at J, with 6 bases between. CDR3 size: 12 residues. Germline CDR1 is LNHDA and CDR2 is SQIVND (reference sequence). CDR3 bases: TGTGCCAGTAGTATAGAGGGGCTTGGCTACACCTTC. This translates into CASSIEGLGYTF.

The table lists this clonotype with many counts. The J gene is TRBJ2-6, the V gene TRBV7-2; D might be TRBD1 (6 bases). Trimming took 5 bases from V and 0 from J, leaving 14 bases between them. This CDR3 region has 17 residues. The germline gives CDR1 SGHTA, CDR2 FQGNSA. This CDR3 is CASSQLGQTSGANVLTF. The CDR3 DNA is TGTGCCAGCAGCCAGCTAGGACAGACCTCTGGGGCCAACGTCCTGACTTTC.

This clonotype was detected a few times. This chain links TRBV7-9 with TRBJ2-5; 8 bases agree with TRBD1. V dropped 8 bases and J dropped 5; count of bases not matched to a gene: 16. The CDR3 is 16 residues long. Germline-derived CDR1 and CDR2 are SEHNR and FQNEAQ (reference sequence). The CDR3 coding sequence is TGTGCCAGCGATACACAGGCAGGGGGCATGTGGGAGACCCAGTACTTC. It encodes CASDTQAGGMWETQYF.

This chain joins TRBV6-2 or TRBV6-3 and TRBJ1-1, with D possibly TRBD1 on 5 matching bases. Germline-derived CDR1 and CDR2 are MNHEY and SVGEGT. The V end lost 2 bases, the J end lost 8 bases, and 6 bases lay between the germline ends. This CDR3 is built from 11 residues. In DNA form, the CDR3 reads TGTGCCAGCAGTTACGCAGGGGAAGCTTTCTTT. Translating it yields CASSYAGEAFF.

This clonotype was seen a few times. This sequence joins TRBV6-5 and TRBJ1-3, with D uncertain. The germline V and J ends were trimmed by 2 bases and 3 bases, with 5 bases remaining between them. The CDR3 loop spans 13 amino acids. CDR1 is MNHEY, CDR2 SVGAGI, per germline. This chain's CDR3 is CASSYAGGNTIYF. CDR3 coding DNA: TGTGCCAGCAGTTACGCCGGTGGAAACACCATATATTTT.

Many counts were recorded for this clonotype. The chain joins TRBV7-9 to TRBJ2-3; D unclear. Looked up from germline, CDR1 is SEHNR and CDR2 is FQNEAQ (reference sequence). The V and J ends lost 3 bases and 3 bases respectively, with 13 bases between them. This CDR3 has 15 amino acids. This CDR3 is CASSLMGLATDTQYF. The CDR3 coding sequence is TGTGCCAGCAGCTTGATGGGGTTAGCAACAGATACGCAGTATTTT.

The chain has TRBV5-5 and TRBJ1-1; D is unclear. There are 12 residues in the CDR3. Germline CDR1 reads SGHKS; CDR2 reads YYEKEE (reference sequence). V shed 4 bases and J shed 8 bases, with 12 bases lying between them. CDR3 region: CASSPSWEEAFF. The CDR3 DNA follows: TGTGCCAGCAGCCCCAGTTGGGAGGAAGCTTTCTTT.

This clonotype was seen repeatedly, ten times or more. The rearrangement links TRBV5-1 to TRBJ1-1; TRBD1 matches at 7 bases. The trim removed 1 base at V and 0 bases at J, leaving 6 bases unmatched. The CDR3 is 16 amino acids. Germline V gene data show CDR1 as SGHRS and CDR2 as YFSETQ. As DNA, the CDR3 is TGCGCCAGCAGCTTGAGTGGGACAGCAATGAACACTGAAGCTTTCTTT. Its translation: CASSLSGTAMNTEAFF.

This clonotype was seen more than once but under ten times. The chain combines TRBV7-2 with TRBJ2-5, with D possibly TRBD1 on 7 matching bases. The V gene's germline CDR1 is SGHTA and CDR2 FQGNSA. Trimming pared 5 bases from V and 5 bases from J, leaving 21 bases between. The CDR3 has 16 residues. The CDR3 here is CASSTRQGGGRETQYF. CDR3 bases: TGTGCCAGCAGCACACGACAGGGAGGAGGAAGGGAGACCCAGTACTTC.

This clonotype has a count of ten or more. The chain recombines TRBV7-2 with TRBJ2-6; the D gene is possibly TRBD1 (5 bases). The V gene's germline CDR1 is SGHTA and CDR2 FQGNSA. The V gene lost 8 bases and the J gene lost 3 bases, with 17 bases spanning the gap. This CDR3 region has 16 residues. The CDR3 region is CASRQKRGSGANVLTF. In nucleotides, the CDR3 is TGTGCCAGCCGCCAAAAAAGGGGAAGTGGGGCCAACGTCCTGACTTTC.

This clonotype has a handful of counts. The chain carries TRBV9 and TRBJ2-6, with D tentatively TRBD2 (6 bases). Between the trimmed V and J ends, which lost 2 bases and 0 bases, there was a span of 6 bases. CDR1 SGDLS and CDR2 YYNGEE come from the germline V gene. The CDR3 sequence is 15 residues long. The CDR3 sequence: CASSVGGSGANVLTF. For the CDR3, the DNA is TGTGCCAGCAGCGTCGGGGGCTCTGGGGCCAACGTCCTGACTTTC.

This chain joins TRBV28 and TRBJ1-5; the D gene is possibly TRBD1 (5 bases). The V and J ends lost 6 bases and 1 base respectively, with 10 bases between them. From germline, CDR1 is MDHEN and CDR2 SYDVKM. This CDR3 has 14 amino acids. The CDR3 is CASRVGGSNQPQHF. The CDR3 DNA follows: TGTGCCAGCAGGGTCGGGGGGAGCAATCAGCCCCAGCATTTT. Variable domain in full (rest from reference TRBV28 and TRBJ1-5): DVKVTQSSRYLVKRTGEKVFLECVQDMDHENMFWYRQDPGLGLRLIYFSYDVKMKEKGDIPEGYSVSREKKERFSLILESASTNQTSMYLCASRVGGSNQPQHFGDGTRLSIL.

This clonotype came up many times. The chain uses TRBV27 and TRBJ2-2; D gene unclear. Trimming pared 2 bases from V and 4 bases from J, leaving 11 bases between. The CDR3 loop spans 15 amino acids. Germline lookup yields CDR1 MNHEY and CDR2 SMNVEV (reference sequence). Written as DNA, the CDR3 is TGTGCCAGCAGTTTAATGGGTCCCGGCACCGGGGAGCTGTTTTTT. This encodes CASSLMGPGTGELFF.

This clonotype was seen a few times. The V call is TRBV11-2, the J call TRBJ2-3; D unclear. With 5 bases removed from V and 0 bases from J, the gap between germline ends came to 12 bases. The CDR3 consists of 15 residues. Germline CDR1 SGHAT, CDR2 FQNNGV. CDR3 loop: CASSTLQGSTDTQYF. In DNA form, the CDR3 reads TGTGCCAGCAGCACACTGCAAGGGAGCACAGATACGCAGTATTTT. The entire variable domain, with the rest obtained from reference TRBV11-2 and TRBJ2-3, is as follows: EAGVAQSPRYKIIEKRQSVAFWCNPISGHATLYWYQQILGQGPKLLIQFQNNGVVDDSQLPKDRFSAERLKGVDSTLKIQPAKLEDSAVYLCASSTLQGSTDTQYFGPGTRLTVL.

This clonotype came up many times. The rearrangement uses TRBV5-1 and TRBJ2-3; unclear D gene. Trimming removed 9 bases at V and 0 bases at J, with 11 bases between. CDR1 is SGHRS, CDR2 YFSETQ, per germline. The CDR3 has 13 amino acids. In nucleotides, the CDR3 is TGCGCCACGGCCAACCGGAGCACAGATACGCAGTATTTT. It translates to CATANRSTDTQYF.

This sequence joins TRBV20-1 and TRBJ1-3; weak D call: TRBD1 (6 bases). CDR1 and CDR2 (germline): DFQATT, SNEGSKA (reference sequence). The CDR3 has 14 amino acids. V was cut by 6 bases and J by 0 bases, with 12 bases left in between. DNA for the CDR3: TGCAGTGCCGAGGACAGCAGCTCTGGAAACACCATATATTTT. Its protein product is CSAEDSSSGNTIYF.

This clonotype has only a few counts. The CDR3 DNA is TGTGCCAGCAGCTCAACAAGACAGGCCGGGGAGCTGTTTTTT. It specifies CASSSTRQAGELFF. The J gene is TRBJ2-2, the V gene TRBV7-2, with a weak D call TRBD1 (6 bases). This CDR3 is built from 14 residues. V lost 4 bases, J lost 6 bases, and 12 bases lay in between. Germline CDR1 is SGHTA and CDR2 is FQGNSA.